Each of the 15 T cell receptor beta chains below was sequenced from the same sample in a study of OX40 agonist ivuxolimab in advanced cancers. Clones were sequenced by immunoSEQ multiplex PCR, and TCRdb holds only the in-frame ones, with some missing. The sample shows 70,000 to 100,000 clones, around 84% of them seen only once. The material was CD4+ or CD8+ T cells sorted from blood, obtained in a trial of the OX40 agonist ivuxolimab. The receptors were gathered from an adult with an advanced solid tumor such as melanoma, head and neck, liver or kidney cancer.

This chain joins TRBV6-4 and TRBJ1-4; 9 bases agree with TRBD1. Germline lookup yields CDR1 MRHNA and CDR2 SNTAGT. J lost 5 bases, V lost 5 bases, and 6 bases had no gene match. The CDR3 totals 15 residues. The CDR3: CASSRDRGENEKLFF. CDR3 in DNA: TGTGCCAGCAGTCGCGACAGGGGGGAAAATGAAAAACTGTTTTTT.

In its sample, this clone was seen a few times. The chain joins TRBV6-1 to TRBJ1-6; D unresolved. Trimming took 2 bases from V and 11 from J, leaving 4 bases between them. CDR3 size: 11 residues. The germline V gene has CDR1 MNHNS and CDR2 SASEGT. Here the CDR3 DNA reads TGTGCCAGCAGTGAAAGGGCACCCCTCCACTTT. This sequence encodes CASSERAPLHF.

This clone occurred a few times. The V gene is TRBV7-2, the J gene TRBJ1-5; D is unresolved. The length of the CDR3 is 9 residues. Germline V gives CDR1 SGHTA, CDR2 FQGNSA. Deletions cut 11 bases from V and 7 bases from J, with 6 bases between. DNA of the CDR3: TGTGCCTTCGGGCAGCCCCAGCATTTT. As protein: CAFGQPQHF.

The V gene is TRBV7-2, the J gene TRBJ1-5, with a tentative D call TRBD1 (6 bases). CDR3 length equals 15 residues. Trimming removed 4 bases at V and 5 bases at J, with 15 bases between. Germline values: CDR1 SGHTA, CDR2 FQGNSA. The CDR3 DNA follows: TGTGCCAGCAGCTGGGGACACGGAAAGGATCAGCCCCAGCATTTT. It codes for CASSWGHGKDQPQHF.

The chain recombines TRBV27 with TRBJ2-1; 8 nucleotides line up with TRBD2. CDR1 and CDR2 (germline): MNHEY, SMNVEV (reference sequence). Unmatched junction bases numbered 7, after V lost 2 bases and J lost 4 bases. The CDR3 extends over 16 amino acids. The CDR3 loop reads CASSLAVAGTYNEQFF. The CDR3 nucleotides read TGTGCCAGCAGTTTAGCTGTAGCGGGGACTTACAATGAGCAGTTCTTC.

J is TRBJ2-5 and V is TRBV5-6; possibly TRBD1 for D (5 bases). The V end was cut by 4 bases, the J end by 5 bases, with 12 bases between. The CDR3 has 13 residues. Germline V lookup: CDR1 SGHDT, CDR2 YYEEEE. DNA for the CDR3: TGTGCCAGCAGCGGTCCCCCAGGGGAGACCCAGTACTTC. This sequence encodes CASSGPPGETQYF. The full variable domain, its missing parts supplied by reference TRBV5-6 and TRBJ2-5, is DAGVTQSPTHLIKTRGQQVTLRCSPKSGHDTVSWYQQALGQGPQFIFQYYEEEERQRGNFPDRFSGHQFPNYSSELNVNALLLGDSALYLCASSGPPGETQYFGPGTRLLVL.

J is TRBJ2-7 and V is TRBV4-3, with D perhaps TRBD1 or TRBD2 (5 bases each). Germline V gene data show CDR1 as LGHNA and CDR2 as YSLEER. The CDR3 extends over 15 amino acids. Trimming removed 3 bases at V and 0 bases at J, with 12 bases between. The CDR3 region is CASSQDGGHSYEQYF. CDR3 bases: TGCGCCAGCAGCCAGGACGGAGGACACTCCTACGAGCAGTACTTC.

This clone has a handful of counts. The chain employs TRBV5-4 and TRBJ1-1; the D gene is possibly TRBD1 (5 bases). V lost 0 bases to trimming and J lost 1 base, with 13 bases between them. The CDR3 has 16 residues. CDR1 and CDR2 from the germline V gene are SGHNT and YYREEE (reference sequence). The chain's CDR3 is CASSLGGAGKNTEAFF. The CDR3 region has the DNA TGTGCCAGCAGCTTGGGGGGTGCAGGGAAGAACACTGAAGCTTTCTTT.

This sequence joins TRBV6-5 and TRBJ1-2, with TRBD1 identical over 9 bases. The CDR3 is 15 amino acids. V lost 7 bases to trimming and J lost 7 bases; unmatched junction nucleotides: 13. Looked up from germline, CDR1 is MNHEY and CDR2 is SVGAGI. The CDR3 protein is CASIKGGQGDSGYTF. Written as DNA, the CDR3 is TGTGCCAGCATCAAGGGGGGACAGGGTGACTCTGGCTACACCTTC.

The chain carries TRBV5-1 and TRBJ1-1, with D unresolved. The V and J ends lost 1 base and 1 base respectively, with 8 bases between them. Germline values: CDR1 SGHRS, CDR2 YFSETQ. This CDR3 region has 14 residues. CDR3: CASSLTPGNTEAFF. For the CDR3, the DNA is TGCGCCAGCAGCTTGACCCCAGGGAACACTGAAGCTTTCTTT.

Only a few counts were recorded for this clone. The rearrangement uses TRBV6-1 and TRBJ1-6, with 7 positions matching TRBD1. This CDR3 is built from 15 residues. CDR1 is MNHNS and CDR2 is SASEGT in the germline V gene. With 6 bases clipped from V and 10 bases from J, the junction kept 12 bases outside the gene matches. For the CDR3, the DNA is TGTGCCAGCAGGGCAACAGGGGAAGGTTCATCACCCCTCCACTTT. Translating gives CASRATGEGSSPLHF.

The V call is TRBV2, the J call TRBJ2-5, with a possible D match to TRBD2 (6 bases). V was trimmed by 0 bases and J by 5 bases, leaving 13 bases between them. Germline assignment: CDR1 SNHLY and CDR2 FYNNEI. The CDR3 has 15 amino acids. CDR3 nucleotides: TGTGCCAGCAGTGAAGCAGGAGGGGTAGGGGAGACCCAGTACTTC. Its protein product is CASSEAGGVGETQYF. Filled out from reference TRBV2 and TRBJ2-5, the complete variable domain reads EPEVTQTPSHQVTQMGQEVILRCVPISNHLYFYWYRQILGQKVEFLVSFYNNEISEKSEIFDDQFSVERPDGSNFTLKIRSTKLEDSAMYFCASSEAGGVGETQYFGPGTRLLVL.

A few counts support this clone. Distinct nucleotide sequences in the sample also encode this CDR3. The V and J genes are TRBV7-2 and TRBJ1-5; no definite D call. The length of the CDR3 is 15 residues. Germline V gene sequence: CDR1 SGHTA, CDR2 FQGNSA. V lost 1 base and J lost 0, with 7 bases in between. The CDR3 here is CASSLEVTSNQPQHF. CDR3 nucleotide sequence: TGTGCCAGCAGCTTAGAGGTGACTAGCAATCAGCCCCAGCATTTT. Filled out from reference TRBV7-2 and TRBJ1-5, the complete variable domain reads GAGVSQSPSNKVTEKGKDVELRCDPISGHTALYWYRQSLGQGLEFLIYFQGNSAPDKSGLPSDRFSAERTGGSVSTLTIQRTQQEDSAVYLCASSLEVTSNQPQHFGDGTRLSIL.

The rearrangement joins TRBV19 to TRBJ2-7, with TRBD1 matching 8 bases. This CDR3 comprises 16 residues. Germline CDR1 is LNHDA and CDR2 is SQIVND (reference sequence). V lost 5 bases to trimming and J lost 2 bases; unmatched junction nucleotides: 11. For the CDR3, the DNA is TGTGCCAGTAGTGCCCCAGGGGGCCCCAAAGCCTACGAGCAGTACTTC. Translated: CASSAPGGPKAYEQYF.

The chain links TRBV6-6 to TRBJ1-2, with D possibly matching TRBD1 (5 bases). The germline V gene encodes CDR1 MNHNY and CDR2 SVGAGI (reference sequence). The ends were cut back, 6 bases at V and 3 bases at J, with 11 bases in the middle. CDR3 size: 13 residues. The CDR3 here is CASRDGAYYGYTF. In DNA form, the CDR3 reads TGTGCCAGCAGGGACGGGGCCTACTATGGCTACACCTTC.